These 8 T cell receptor beta chains came from one sample sequenced in a study of blood T cells in healthy people across ages. Sample-barcoded 5' priming and a J-beta primer mix drove a second PCR of roughly 7 to 11 cycles. TCRdb re-called the 5' RACE reads with MiXCR, one entry per CDR3 protein. The data contain approximately 730,000 distinct CDR3 sequences, about 55% of them singletons. The sequenced material came from blood. Receptors were obtained from a man of 80 years or more in good health.

The V gene is TRBV20-1, the J gene TRBJ2-2, with D maybe TRBD2 (5 bases). This CDR3 comprises 13 residues. V was pared by 6 bases and J by 7 bases, with 15 bases between. Germline V gene sequence: CDR1 DFQATT, CDR2 SNEGSKA (reference sequence). The CDR3 region is CSANLRAGGELFF. The DNA of the CDR3 is TGCAGTGCCAATCTACGGGCGGGCGGGGAGCTGTTTTTT.

J is TRBJ1-2 and V is TRBV12-3 or TRBV12-4; no firm D call. The CDR3 totals 11 residues. The ends were cut back, 5 bases at V and 7 bases at J, with 8 bases in the middle. The CDR3 reads CASSPRSGYTF. CDR3 coding DNA: TGTGCCAGCAGTCCGAGGAGTGGCTACACCTTC.

The chain combines TRBV28 with TRBJ1-6, with D tentatively TRBD1 (6 bases). Looked up from germline, CDR1 is MDHEN and CDR2 is SYDVKM. The CDR3 totals 16 residues. V was trimmed by 3 bases and J by 5 bases, leaving 14 bases between them. This chain's CDR3 is CASSFLQGPNNSPLHF. The CDR3 bases are TGTGCCAGCAGTTTTCTGCAGGGGCCTAATAATTCACCCCTCCACTTT.

This clonotype appeared a few times. CDR3 in DNA: TGTGCCAGCAGCTTACCGGCGGGGACTACAAAGGAGCAGTTCTTC. Protein sequence: CASSLPAGTTKEQFF. V gene TRBV7-2 combines with J gene TRBJ2-1; 7 nucleotides line up with TRBD2. V lost 2 bases, J lost 10 bases, and 11 bases stayed unmatched. The germline CDR1 and CDR2 sequences are SGHTA and FQGNSA. The CDR3 contains 15 residues. The full variable domain, completed using reference TRBV7-2 and TRBJ2-1, is GAGVSQSPSNKVTEKGKDVELRCDPISGHTALYWYRQSLGQGLEFLIYFQGNSAPDKSGLPSDRFSAERTGGSVSTLTIQRTQQEDSAVYLCASSLPAGTTKEQFFGPGTRLTVL.

This chain links TRBV7-3 with TRBJ1-5; D not resolved. The CDR3 is 13 residues long. Trimming removed 2 bases at V and 3 bases at J, with 5 bases between. Germline-derived CDR1 and CDR2 are SGHTA and FQGTGA. The CDR3 loop is CASSLGPNQPQHF. The CDR3, as DNA: TGTGCCAGCAGCTTAGGGCCCAATCAGCCCCAGCATTTT.

This sequence joins TRBV13 and TRBJ2-7; 8 bases align to TRBD1. The junction had 5 bases not matched to a gene; V was cut back by 4 bases and J by 3 bases. This CDR3 contains 14 residues. Germline V gene lookup returns CDR1 PRHDT and CDR2 FYEKMQ (reference sequence). The CDR3 spells CASSSRTGIYEQYF. The CDR3 DNA reads as TGTGCCAGCAGCTCCCGGACAGGGATCTACGAGCAGTACTTC.

Comments on this clonotype: This may be a read error: a much more frequent sequence differs by one nucleotide. The chain couples TRBV5-1 to TRBJ2-7; D not certain. The germline gives CDR1 SGHRS, CDR2 YFSETQ. The CDR3 loop spans 13 amino acids. The CDR3 DNA is TGCGCCGGCAGCTTGGAAGGCTCCTACGAGCAGTACTTC. Residues: CAGSLEGSYEQYF.

This chain links TRBV18 with TRBJ1-1, with D possibly matching TRBD1 (5 bases). Between the trimmed V and J ends, which lost 0 bases and 5 bases, there was a span of 7 bases. Germline CDR1 is KGHSH and CDR2 is LQKENI. The CDR3 consists of 13 residues. The CDR3 loop reads CASSPPGATEAFF. As DNA, the CDR3 is TGTGCCAGCTCACCACCAGGGGCTACTGAAGCTTTCTTT.